The 7 T cell receptor beta chains listed next were all sequenced from one sample in a study of blood T cells in healthy people across ages. Using a J-beta primer mix together with a sample-barcoded 5' primer, a second PCR was run for about 6 to 12 cycles. Using its own MiXCR run on the 5' RACE reads, TCRdb lists one record per CDR3 protein. This table holds roughly 2 million distinct CDR3 sequences, 49% found once. The material sequenced was blood. The receptors were gathered from a middle-aged woman in good health.

This clonotype was recorded once. The chain uses TRBV12-3 or TRBV12-4 and TRBJ2-2, with D possibly matching TRBD2 (6 bases). With 3 bases removed from V and 4 bases from J, the gap between germline ends came to 18 bases. This CDR3 has 17 amino acids. CDR3 sequence (DNA): TGTGCCAGCAGTTTCCGCTGGAGGGAATTATCCACCGGGGAGCTGTTTTTT. Amino acids: CASSFRWRELSTGELFF.

This clonotype has a handful of counts. The chain carries TRBV5-5 and TRBJ2-4, with 8 bases aligning to TRBD1. CDR1 is SGHKS, CDR2 YYEKEE, per germline (reference sequence). The CDR3 extends over 15 amino acids. The junction had 10 bases not matched to a gene; V was cut back by 3 bases and J by 8 bases. The CDR3 sequence: CASSWAQGAVYIQYF. DNA for the CDR3: TGTGCCAGCAGCTGGGCCCAGGGGGCTGTGTACATTCAGTACTTC.

The J gene is TRBJ1-1, the V gene TRBV29-1; 7 nucleotides align to TRBD1. The CDR3 is made up of 13 amino acids. Germline trimming cut 4 bases from V and 2 bases from J; bases unmatched to any gene: 4. CDR1 and CDR2 from the germline V gene are SQVTM and ANQGSEA. The CDR3 DNA is TGCAGCGTTGGAAAGGGGGCTAACACTGAAGCTTTCTTT. It yields the protein CSVGKGANTEAFF.

This clonotype was seen only a few times. The rearrangement links TRBV4-1 to TRBJ1-2; a possible D gene is TRBD1 (6 bases). The germline V gene has CDR1 MGHRA and CDR2 YSYEKL. The CDR3 totals 16 residues. V lost 0 bases and J lost 4, with 15 bases in between. The CDR3 sequence: CASSQDGNRVTYGYTF. The DNA of the CDR3 is TGCGCCAGCAGCCAAGATGGAAACAGGGTAACCTATGGCTACACCTTC.

The gene calls are TRBV6-6 and TRBJ2-5; 7 bases match TRBD2. Trimming at V came to 6 bases and at J to 1 base, leaving 14 bases not matched to a gene. The germline CDR1 and CDR2 sequences are MNHNY and SVGAGI (reference sequence). The CDR3 loop spans 17 amino acids. CDR3 amino acids: CASSPGRAGIFQETQYF. The DNA for the CDR3 is TGTGCCAGCAGCCCCGGACGAGCGGGGATATTCCAAGAGACCCAGTACTTC.

The sample holds a few counts of this clonotype. The CDR3 is CSGRDLLTDTQYF. CDR3 DNA sequence: TGCAGCGGACGGGACTTACTCACAGATACGCAGTATTTT. The chain has TRBV29-1 and TRBJ2-3; D is perhaps TRBD2 (6 bases). Trimming pared 7 bases from V and 2 bases from J, leaving 13 bases between. Germline-derived CDR1 and CDR2 are SQVTM and ANQGSEA. The CDR3 is 13 residues long.

This clonotype was found many times. The rearrangement links TRBV12-3 or TRBV12-4 to TRBJ1-2; a possible D gene is TRBD1 (5 bases). This CDR3 has 13 residues. Trimming removed 5 bases from V and 2 bases from J, with 9 bases in between. The CDR3 DNA reads TGTGCCAGCAGTCAGGGAGGGAACTATGGCTACACCTTC. It encodes CASSQGGNYGYTF.